This T cell receptor (beta chain) derives from a study of blood T cells in healthy people across ages. Each donor had roughly 10 milliliters of peripheral blood drawn. It was with a sample-barcoded 5' primer and a J-beta primer mix that a second PCR of roughly 6 to 12 cycles was run. Each CDR3 protein gets one entry after TCRdb re-called the 5' RACE reads with MiXCR. The table includes around 1,800,000 distinct CDR3 sequences, about two fifths detected once. For this clonotype: Antigen unknown.

The study, taken as a whole, reports: Older age coincided with a roughly linear decline in TCR beta diversity per million T cells. Expanded clonotype shifts may have been confounded, as the donors had an unknown CMV status. The study found TCR beta diversity correlated strongly with naive T cell percentage.

Looked up from germline, CDR1 is SGHTA and CDR2 is FQGNSA. The CDR3 covers 14 residues. V gave up 5 bases and J gave up 0 bases, with 9 bases separating them. The rearrangement links TRBV7-2 to TRBJ2-3; D perhaps matches TRBD2 (5 bases). This TCR was recovered from a human donor in good health. The sample was blood. Here the CDR3 reads CASSRSVSTDTQYF. The CDR3 coding sequence is TGTGCCAGCAGCCGTAGCGTCAGCACAGATACGCAGTATTTT.